These 16 T cell receptor beta chains originate from one sample sequenced in a study of blood T cell repertoires in COVID-19. Assay: immunoSEQ multiplex PCR; the TCRdb copy retains only in-frame clones and omits some. The profile shows 120,000 to 150,000 clones, more than 70% of them singletons. Sequencing was performed on peripheral blood. These TCRs come from a human donor in a cohort sampled during active COVID-19.

The rearrangement joins TRBV5-8 to TRBJ1-5; 7 positions match TRBD1. Looked up from germline, CDR1 is SGHTS and CDR2 is YDEGEE. This CDR3 spans 17 amino acids. Trimming cost V 0 bases and J 0 bases; bases outside gene matches: 6. The CDR3 region is CASSLGTGGNSNQPQHF. In DNA form, the CDR3 reads TGTGCCAGCAGCTTGGGGACAGGTGGAAATAGCAATCAGCCCCAGCATTTT.

This chain uses TRBV5-1 with TRBJ2-5, with 7 positions matching TRBD2. The CDR3 is 15 amino acids. Looked up from germline, CDR1 is SGHRS and CDR2 is YFSETQ. V lost 4 bases and J lost 3; bases outside the gene matches: 9. The CDR3 loop reads CASSPVGTTKETQYF. Written as DNA, the CDR3 is TGCGCCAGCAGCCCAGTCGGGACTACTAAAGAGACCCAGTACTTC.

The chain couples TRBV5-1 to TRBJ2-7; D perhaps matches TRBD2 (5 bases). Trimming stripped 2 bases from V and 1 base from J, with 13 bases between. CDR1 SGHRS and CDR2 YFSETQ come from the germline V gene. The CDR3 extends over 15 amino acids. The CDR3 DNA is TGCGCCAGCAGCTTCTCTCTAAGGGAGTCCTACGAGCAGTACTTC. This encodes CASSFSLRESYEQYF.

The J gene is TRBJ2-1, the V gene TRBV5-1, with D possibly TRBD1 on 5 matching bases. Trimming stripped 7 bases from V and 0 bases from J, with 14 bases between. The V gene's germline CDR1 is SGHRS and CDR2 YFSETQ. The CDR3 loop spans 15 amino acids. CDR3 protein: CASRTTGSSYNEQFF. In nucleotides, the CDR3 is TGCGCCAGCCGGACAACAGGCAGCTCCTACAATGAGCAGTTCTTC.

The chain recombines TRBV5-1 with TRBJ2-1; TRBD2 matches at 11 bases. Losses at the gene ends were 0 bases for V and 0 bases for J; bases not matched to a gene: 8. This CDR3 comprises 19 residues. CDR1 is SGHRS, CDR2 YFSETQ, per germline. DNA of the CDR3: TGCGCCAGCAGCTTGGTCCTAGCGGGGGGCCCGAGCTCCTACAATGAGCAGTTCTTC. Its protein product is CASSLVLAGGPSSYNEQFF.

The chain couples TRBV9 to TRBJ2-7; D is unclear. The CDR3 extends over 13 amino acids. Germline CDR1 and CDR2: SGDLS and YYNGEE. Trimming left V 0 bases short and J 1 base short, with 5 bases between. CDR3 nucleotides: TGTGCCAGCAGCGTAGATCCGTCCTACGAGCAGTACTTC. It is translated as CASSVDPSYEQYF.

This clone was picked up a small number of times. The V gene is TRBV9, the J gene TRBJ2-7; no clear D gene. Between the trimmed V and J ends, which lost 0 bases and 6 bases, there was a span of 13 bases. The CDR3 sequence is 14 residues long. CDR1 SGDLS and CDR2 YYNGEE come from the germline V gene. The CDR3 sequence: CASSVDPVPLEQYF. DNA of the CDR3: TGTGCCAGCAGCGTAGATCCGGTCCCCCTCGAGCAGTACTTC.

The rearrangement joins TRBV7-8 to TRBJ2-7; D is perhaps TRBD1 (6 bases). The CDR3 sequence is 14 residues long. The germline gives CDR1 SGHVS, CDR2 FQNEAQ. V dropped 1 base and J dropped 4 bases, with 11 bases sitting between them. CDR3: CASSLGTVLYEQYF. The CDR3 DNA reads TGTGCCAGCAGCTTAGGGACAGTCCTTTACGAGCAGTACTTC.

V gene TRBV6-5 combines with J gene TRBJ2-5; 8 nucleotides match TRBD2. V was clipped by 2 bases and J by 5 bases; unmatched bases: 7. This CDR3 has 15 residues. Germline V gives CDR1 MNHEY, CDR2 SVGAGI. The CDR3 DNA reads TGTGCCAGCAGTTACCGGGGGGGCCGGTATGAGACCCAGTACTTC. Encoded protein: CASSYRGGRYETQYF.

The rearrangement joins TRBV5-1 to TRBJ2-3; 12 nucleotides agree with TRBD2. Germline loops: CDR1 SGHRS, CDR2 YFSETQ. The CDR3 sequence is 14 residues long. J lost 6 bases, V lost 4 bases, and 3 bases had no gene match. The CDR3 DNA is TGCGCCAGCAGCGCCGGACTAGCGGGGGATACGCAGTATTTT. Translating it yields CASSAGLAGDTQYF.

The CDR3 loop reads CASRGLGANYGYTF. As DNA, the CDR3 is TGTGCCAGCAGGGGCCTGGGGGCCAACTATGGCTACACCTTC. V and J are TRBV2 and TRBJ1-2, with D tentatively TRBD1 (6 bases). V was trimmed by 6 bases and J by 2 bases, leaving 13 bases between them. This CDR3 is built from 14 residues. Germline values: CDR1 SNHLY, CDR2 FYNNEI.

V usage is TRBV27 and J usage is TRBJ1-6; possible D gene TRBD1, 5 bases. V dropped 6 bases and J dropped 7 bases, with 16 bases sitting between them. There are 15 residues in the CDR3. CDR1 and CDR2 (germline): MNHEY, SMNVEV (reference sequence). The CDR3 loop is CASSRPQGFNSPLHF. The CDR3 region has the DNA TGTGCCAGCAGCCGACCTCAGGGATTCAATTCACCCCTCCACTTT.

This sequence joins TRBV7-9 and TRBJ2-1; 12 positions match TRBD2. Trimming took 5 bases from V and 7 from J; bases not matched to a gene: 6. The CDR3 has 15 residues. CDR1 is SEHNR and CDR2 is FQNEAQ in the germline V gene (reference sequence). The CDR3 DNA follows: TGTGCCAGCAGCCCCGGACTAGCGGGGTTGAATGAGCAGTTCTTC. This encodes CASSPGLAGLNEQFF. Drawing the rest from reference TRBV7-9 and TRBJ2-1, the complete variable domain is DTGVSQNPRHKITKRGQNVTFRCDPISEHNRLYWYRQTLGQGPEFLTYFQNEAQLEKSRLLSDRFSAERPKGSFSTLEIQRTEQGDSAMYLCASSPGLAGLNEQFFGPGTRLTVL.

Only one count was recorded for this clone. The rearrangement joins TRBV19 to TRBJ1-2; TRBD1 is a possible D gene (6 bases). The CDR3 consists of 15 residues. The V end was cut by 3 bases, the J end by 8 bases, with 19 bases between. Germline CDR1 reads LNHDA; CDR2 reads SQIVND (reference sequence). The CDR3 DNA sequence: TGTGCCAGTAGTATTGGGGGGGCGCGGTGGCAAGGCTACACCTTC. Translated: CASSIGGARWQGYTF.

The V gene is TRBV27, the J gene TRBJ2-2, with 9 bases aligning to TRBD1. CDR3 length: 14 amino acids. V trimming: 5 bases; J trimming: 4 bases; junction bases outside the gene matches: 2. Germline-derived CDR1 and CDR2 are MNHEY and SMNVEV (reference sequence). The CDR3: CASSPGQGTGELFF. As DNA, the CDR3 is TGTGCCAGCAGTCCGGGACAGGGCACCGGGGAGCTGTTTTTT.

V usage is TRBV5-4 and J usage is TRBJ2-3, with 8 positions matching TRBD1. Per the germline V gene, CDR1 is SGHNT and CDR2 is YYREEE (reference sequence). This CDR3 contains 15 residues. J was trimmed by 3 bases and V by 4 bases; bases with no gene match: 7. CDR3 residues: CASSRSRGLTDTQYF. The CDR3 DNA reads as TGTGCCAGCAGCAGGAGCAGGGGGCTAACAGATACGCAGTATTTT.